This entry is about one TCR beta chain. Its antigen is not identified. Germline assignment: CDR1 MDHEN and CDR2 SYDVKM. The CDR3 is 15 amino acids. The V end lost 4 bases, the J end lost 5 bases, and 17 bases lay between the germline ends. These data come from a study of OX40 agonist ivuxolimab in advanced cancers. Autoimmune disease history or systemic immunosuppression led to patient exclusion. Notes on the study in general: Both CD4+ and CD8+ T cell populations in blood had undergone clonal expansion by week 6 at 0.1 to 3.0 mg/kg.

The method was immunoSEQ multiplex PCR; TCRdb's version includes in-frame clones alone and lacks a portion of them. The sample has tens of thousands of clones, about nine tenths seen once. This TCR was recovered from an adult with an advanced solid tumor such as melanoma, head and neck, liver or kidney cancer. The sequencing here drew on CD4+ or CD8+ T cells sorted from blood, taken in a trial of the OX40 agonist ivuxolimab. The V and J genes are TRBV28 and TRBJ1-2; D is unclear. The CDR3 nucleotides read TGTGCCAGCAGTTCCCCAGGTGGGGTCTTGTATGGCTACACCTTC. This sequence encodes CASSSPGGVLYGYTF.